The T cell receptor beta chain described here comes from a study of cytomegalovirus exposure and HLA in healthy donors (dated by TCRdb to the late 2010s). As for the study more broadly: An earlier analysis of approximately 640 of the donors reported 250 to 350 Gb of sequence data and some 120 million unique TCR beta sequences from some 180 million T cells. HLA typing covered class I and class II loci at four-digit resolution. Along with the roughly 670-subject first cohort, a separate validation cohort of approximately 110 different subjects was used. Because of strong linkage in the cohort, roughly five DR-DQ haplotypes were treated as single units for association and clustering. To predict cytomegalovirus infection status, the study brought together high-throughput TCR immunosequencing, statistical association of individual TCRs with disease status, and machine learning. Typing coverage varied by locus: 629-630 donors for A, B, C, DRB1 and DQB1; under 550 for DQA1; approximately 610 for DPA1; more than 450 for DPB1. The study used immunosequencing to profile the T cell repertoires of 600 to 850 subjects and linked those repertoires to cytomegalovirus serostatus. Of the roughly 400 genotyped donors, 81% fell in the genetic ancestry cluster associated with self-reported Caucasian donors. Every repertoire in the discovery cohort had been generated on one and the same sequencing platform. Rather than drawing on any new phenotypic data, the later analysis identified candidate immune exposures from TCR beta sequences and the way those sequences occurred across donors. An earlier analysis of 500 to 750 of the donors applied high-throughput TCR beta sequencing to assess whether each TCR beta V gene segment acted as functional or pseudogenic. A later analysis re-analyzed previously published TCR beta repertoires from roughly 630 donors and added high-resolution HLA genotyping to study TCR occurrence patterns. Genome-wide SNP genotypes for about three fifths of the roughly 670 donors were used in a later genetic analysis, which treated that subset as a discovery cohort. Among about 390 genotyped donors of the cohort, an average of approximately 230,000 unique TCR beta nucleotide sequences were sequenced per donor, around 18% of them non-productive. Roughly 300 gigabases of sequencing data and 70 million to 95 million unique TCR sequences made up an early release that covered about 640 HLA-typed donors. The aim of the study was to test whether cataloging public T cell receptors could identify signatures of past pathogen exposure. Donor age, sex, ethnicity and CMV serostatus were compiled alongside the repertoire data.

The cohort comprised 666 healthy bone marrow donors. At the time of sampling, all cohort members were nominally healthy, though unrecorded immune exposures were likely present. The donor tested CMV seropositive and was one of the 289 seropositive cohort members. Each donor provided a peripheral blood sample, and peripheral blood mononuclear cells were used for TCR beta sequencing. The Qiagen DNeasy Blood Extraction Kit was used to extract genomic DNA from the blood cell samples. The full study reports these points: An association between a missense DCLRE1C variant and V-gene and J-gene trimming of TCR beta chains was found in a later genetic analysis and replicated in an independent cohort. A further reported finding was that TCR beta sequences accurately predicted the HLA-A and HLA-B alleles for most subjects in the first cohort. Most TCR sequences were observed very rarely across donors, whereas some public TCRs were present in many individuals. The only immune exposure information available for the cohort was CMV serostatus. Compared with equally common non-associated chains, HLA-associated TCR beta chains in a later analysis were more clonally expanded and had lower generation probabilities. Most CMV-associated TCR beta chains appeared to be HLA-restricted in a later analysis, and the HLA associations seemed to be driven largely by CMV exposure. Only TCR beta chains were sequenced in this cohort, and the absence of alpha or paired-chain data limited detectable features. The authors suggested that the approach could potentially be generalized to other disease states and immunological phenotypes. In a later analysis, TCR association rates were found to vary across HLA loci, with the most associated TCRs seen for DRB1 alleles and the fewest for HLA-C alleles. The study gave a list of around 170 TCR beta chains associated with cytomegalovirus. According to a later genetic analysis, donors in an Asian-associated ancestry cluster had fewer N-insertions in productive TCRs than the approximately 610-donor mean. When HLA alleles, especially DR and DQ, strongly co-occurred, TCR associations were difficult to assign to individual alleles. A cluster of highly shared sequence variants was judged likely to be a technical artifact of the sequencing pipeline. In a later analysis, some 18,000 TCR beta sequences were associated with specific HLA alleles at a false discovery rate of 0.05. HLA typing was unavailable for some donors at each locus, so association tests used only the typed subset. A few of the identified cytomegalovirus-associated TCR beta chains were confirmed in vitro to be specific for cytomegalovirus antigens. Broadly in line with IMGT annotations, most TCR beta V segments showed up in productive rearrangements about 90% or about 30% of the time in an earlier analysis of 450 to 600 of the donors. Linkage disequilibrium might explain the correlated functional status among segregating V segments, but an unknown experimental factor could not be ruled out. In both the original and validation cohorts, the classifier was reported to diagnose cytomegalovirus status with high specificity and sensitivity. Roughly uniform sequencing depth across donors was assumed in presence/absence analyses, although this assumption may not hold. Because counts were too low, seventeen rarely observed V segments, including chromosome 9 orphons, were left out of the earlier analysis of roughly 600 of the donors. A later analysis reported that several top co-occurrence clusters appeared linked to parvovirus B19, influenza, CMV and Epstein-Barr virus.

The receptor library was made with the immunoSEQ multiplex PCR assay. For the multiplex PCR, a mixture combining 60 forward primers for TCR Vbeta segments and 13 reverse primers for TCR Jbeta segments was used. A multiplex PCR assay on genomic DNA amplified the CDR3 region of rearranged TCR beta genes. The Illumina HiSeq System was used to sequence the amplified TCR beta libraries as 87-base-pair reads. Turning to the authors' computational methods: A later analysis tallied tens of millions of unique TCR beta chains across the 600 to 700 repertoires, and about 12 million of those chains were shared by two or more donors. To remove PCR and sequencing errors, raw reads were error-corrected and collapsed into unique sequences using a nearest-neighbor algorithm that merged closely related sequences. CDR3 sequences were aligned to IMGT reference sequences to assign V, D and J gene segments. For a sequence to be retained, a match of at least six nucleotides to both a V gene segment and a J gene segment was required. A rearrangement counted as productive if the CDR3 had no stop codons and remained in frame with V and J, and every other rearrangement counted as non-productive. Following IMGT convention, CDR3 was defined as the stretch from the second conserved V-encoded cysteine up to the conserved J-encoded phenylalanine. The earlier analysis of some 580 of the donors excluded any sequence lacking an unambiguous match to a single V gene segment. An earlier analysis of some 610 of the donors called V segments functional above 56.7% productive rearrangements and segregating when the between-donor standard deviation exceeded 5%. To diagnose cytomegalovirus status from the catalog of TCR beta chain sequences, a statistical classification framework was built. In a later analysis, V and J genes were assigned by comparing TCR nucleotide sequences against IMGT/GENE-DB human TR gene sequences. In a later analysis, CDR3 sequences and most-parsimonious VDJ recombination scenarios were assigned using the TCRdist pipeline. In a later analysis, each TCR beta chain was defined by its CDR3 amino acid sequence together with its V-gene family, and reads lacking a unique V-gene family were excluded. A later analysis removed nearly 600 highly shared, low-generation-probability nucleotide sequences to deal with suspected cross-contamination and a sequencing artifact. In a later analysis, a clonal expansion index was calculated for each public chain from normalized within-repertoire ranks of inferred template counts. In a later analysis, generation probabilities were computed with a VDJ recombination model fitted to out-of-frame rearrangements, and the resulting probabilities were checked against IGoR. A later analysis scored TCR-TCR, TCR-HLA and TCR-CMV co-occurrence with hypergeometric tests, applying a repertoire-size bias correction to TCR pairs. To estimate false discovery rates, a later analysis permuted the HLA or CMV assignments 20 times. In a later analysis, co-occurring TCRs were grouped using DBSCAN, with TCRdist sequence similarity added in when clustering inside HLA-allele-positive subsets. For co-occurrence clustering, repertoires with fewer than 30,000 or more than 120,000 public chains were excluded, along with five repertoires with anomalous nucleotide sharing. The table comes from immuneACCESS by way of TCRdb, which keeps in-frame sequences with V and J called. Part of the clones is missing from these tables; in studies checked, under half for an unresolved V gene and the rest for unknown reasons. V, J and clone size are taken as reported in that table, and D and trimming were inferred from the DNA itself. Counted in this sample were fewer than 110,000 clones; 75% to 85% of them appeared once. The ten largest account for around 10% of the sample.

Notes on this clone: Its antigen remains unidentified. There are no base qualities to consult, and no much larger clone falls within one base.

The sequence was collected from a woman in her late teens or twenties in good health and CMV-seropositive. The sequencing sample was made of PBMCs.

The nucleotide sequence is TGTGCCAGCAGCCCGACACTAAGGACAGTTTCCCTCCCGGGAATTCAGTACTTC. It translates as CASSPTLRTVSLPGIQYF. Recombination linked TRBV5-4 to TRBJ2-4; D gene: possibly TRBD1, on 6 matching bases. Trimming takes 4 bases from V and 10 bases from J, and the germline ends sit 30 bases apart. From cysteine to phenylalanine, the CDR3 is 18 amino acids long. The sequence is cut down to CDR3 DNA, 54 bases in frame from base 1. As encoded in the germline V gene (reference sequence), CDR1 is SGHNT while CDR2 is YYREEE.